Listed below are T cell receptor beta chains from one sample, sequenced in a study of T cell responses to AZD1222 COVID-19 vaccine. This table comes from immunoSEQ multiplex PCR, and its TCRdb copy is limited to in-frame clones, with some not included. The table shows some 130,000 clones, with 75% to 90% occurring only once. The sequencing used peripheral blood, collected on day 0 of AZD1222 vaccination. These receptors were collected from an adult in good health. The CDR3 runs from the conserved cysteine through the conserved F or W. The D gene is left open where the match is weak. Clone size is given for some rows only: seen once, a few or many times, or a class if the clone is expanded.

TRBJ1-4 | TRBV5-1 | TRBD1 | . | CASSLALTSGGSGANEKLFF | TGCGCCAGCAGCTTGGCGCTCACATCAGGGGGCAGTGGCGCTAATGAAAAACTGTTTTTT
TRBJ1-3 | TRBV7-9 | . | . | CASSPTGNTIYF | TGTGCCAGCAGCCCGACCGGAAACACCATATATTTT
TRBJ1-1 | TRBV28 | . | few | CASSSGQRELAFF | TGTGCCAGCAGTTCCGGGCAGCGTGAGCTGGCTTTCTTT
TRBJ1-4 | TRBV5-4 | . | once | CASSLGGQGEKLFF | TGTGCCAGCAGCTTGGGGGGGCAGGGTGAAAAACTGTTTTTT
TRBJ1-2 | TRBV28 | . | once | CASSLGGAVGYTF | TGTGCCAGCAGTTTAGGGGGGGCGGTTGGCTACACCTTC
TRBJ2-2 | TRBV7-6 | . | . | CASSAGSNAGELFF | TGTGCCAGCAGCGCAGGGTCCAACGCCGGGGAGCTGTTTTTT
TRBJ1-5 | TRBV15 | . | . | CATSRVSGEGQPQHF | TGTGCCACCAGCAGAGTGTCCGGGGAAGGTCAGCCCCAGCATTTT
TRBJ1-4 | TRBV24-1 | . | . | CATSDPGAGKLFF | TGTGCCACCAGTGACCCCGGGGCAGGAAAACTGTTTTTT
TRBJ1-4 | TRBV10-2 | TRBD1 | . | CASGDRGLSEKLFF | TGCGCCAGCGGGGACAGGGGGCTAAGTGAAAAACTGTTTTTT
TRBJ1-1 | TRBV19 | TRBD1 | . | CASRTGQGAKNTEAFF | TGTGCCAGTAGAACGGGACAGGGGGCGAAGAACACTGAAGCTTTCTTT
TRBJ1-1 | TRBV30 | . | . | CAWTRDRMNTEAFF | TGTGCCTGGACTCGGGACCGAATGAACACTGAAGCTTTCTTT
TRBJ1-1 | TRBV27 | . | . | CASSLEGLNTEAFF | TGTGCCAGCAGTTTAGAAGGTTTGAACACTGAAGCTTTCTTT
TRBJ1-4 | TRBV6-1 | TRBD1 | . | CASSDPGGWEKLFF | TGTGCCAGCAGTGACCCAGGGGGCTGGGAAAAACTGTTTTTT
TRBJ2-5 | TRBV5-1 | TRBD2 | . | CASSFSGGAGETQYF | TGCGCCAGCAGCTTTAGCGGGGGGGCCGGGGAGACCCAGTACTTC
TRBJ2-5 | TRBV10-1 | TRBD1 | . | CASSESGVGTGQETQYF | TGCGCCAGCAGTGAGTCGGGAGTTGGGACAGGGCAAGAGACCCAGTACTTC
TRBJ2-5 | TRBV3-1/TRBV3-2 | . | . | CASSQRSGAETQYF | TGTGCCAGCAGCCAAAGATCAGGAGCAGAGACCCAGTACTTC
TRBJ2-1 | TRBV5-1 | . | . | CASSYTGGLNNEQFF | TGCGCCAGCAGTTACACCGGGGGCCTGAACAATGAGCAGTTCTTC
TRBJ2-1 | TRBV6-5 | . | . | CAGRGASYNEQFF | TGTGCCGGAAGAGGCGCCTCTTACAATGAGCAGTTCTTC
TRBJ1-5 | TRBV24-1 | TRBD1 | once | CATQGAGNQPQHF | TGTGCCACACAGGGGGCGGGCAATCAGCCCCAGCATTTT
TRBJ1-6 | TRBV6-5 | TRBD1 | . | CASRPYTGVDSPLHF | TGTGCCAGCAGGCCATATACAGGGGTGGATTCACCCCTCCACTTT
TRBJ1-1 | TRBV11-2 | . | . | CASSSGSGTEAFF | TGTGCCAGCAGCTCGGGGTCGGGAACTGAAGCTTTCTTT
TRBJ1-3 | TRBV3-1/TRBV3-2 | . | . | CASSLGGARSGNTIYF | TGTGCCAGCAGCCTAGGCGGGGCCCGCTCTGGAAACACCATATATTTT
TRBJ1-2 | TRBV9 | TRBD1 | . | CASSATGQGPFDGYTF | TGTGCCAGCAGCGCGACGGGACAGGGGCCTTTTGATGGCTACACCTTC
TRBJ2-2 | TRBV9 | . | once | CASSVDTGVGELFF | TGTGCCAGCAGCGTAGATACAGGTGTCGGGGAGCTGTTTTTT
TRBJ1-2 | TRBV3-1/TRBV3-2 | . | . | CASSPSGSGQPNYGYTF | TGTGCCAGCAGCCCAAGTGGATCCGGACAACCTAACTATGGCTACACCTTC
TRBJ1-2 | TRBV5-8 | TRBD1 | . | CAAGLGQGVTANYGYTF | TGTGCCGCCGGGCTAGGACAGGGAGTAACAGCTAACTATGGCTACACCTTC
TRBJ1-6 | TRBV7-2 | . | . | CASSSYYNSPLHF | TGTGCCAGCAGCTCTTACTATAATTCACCCCTCCACTTT
TRBJ2-2 | TRBV30 | . | . | CAWSFYRAGELFF | TGTGCCTGGAGTTTTTACAGGGCCGGGGAGCTGTTTTTT
TRBJ1-5 | TRBV5-1 | . | . | CASSLEGRGQPQHF | TGCGCCAGCAGCTTGGAAGGGAGGGGGCAGCCCCAGCATTTT
TRBJ1-5 | TRBV2 | . | . | CASSVMNRDQPQHF | TGTGCCAGCAGTGTGATGAACAGGGATCAGCCCCAGCATTTT
TRBJ2-2 | TRBV11-3 | TRBD1 | . | CASSLGTGGTGELFF | TGTGCCAGCAGCCTAGGGACAGGGGGCACCGGGGAGCTGTTTTTT
TRBJ2-7 | TRBV2 | . | . | CASRNYEQYF | TGTGCCAGCAGAAACTACGAGCAGTACTTC
TRBJ1-2 | TRBV5-1 | . | . | CASSLRGGPYGYTF | TGCGCCAGCAGCTTGCGAGGAGGACCCTATGGCTACACCTTC
TRBJ1-6 | TRBV4-1 | TRBD1 | . | CASSQDLPDRVNNSPLHF | TGCGCCAGCAGCCAAGACCTGCCGGACAGGGTGAATAATTCACCCCTCCACTTT
TRBJ1-4 | TRBV5-5 | . | few | CASSLEEPRREKLFF | TGTGCCAGCAGCTTGGAGGAACCCAGAAGGGAAAAACTGTTTTTT
TRBJ1-2 | TRBV2 | . | . | CASSEREGGNYGYTF | TGTGCCAGCAGTGAAAGGGAGGGAGGTAACTATGGCTACACCTTC
TRBJ1-5 | TRBV20-1 | . | . | CSASAGFQPQHF | TGCAGTGCTAGTGCTGGGTTCCAGCCCCAGCATTTT
TRBJ1-2 | TRBV28 | TRBD1 | . | CASSRDRGLLVRGYTF | TGTGCCAGCAGCCGGGACAGGGGACTTTTAGTTAGGGGCTACACCTTC
TRBJ1-2 | TRBV10-3 | . | . | CAISPGDNYGYTF | TGTGCCATCAGCCCTGGAGACAACTATGGCTACACCTTC
TRBJ1-1 | TRBV28 | TRBD1 | . | CASRGTGRRTEAFF | TGTGCCAGCCGCGGGACAGGGAGGCGGACTGAAGCTTTCTTT
TRBJ1-4 | TRBV18 | . | . | CASSPTDQNEKLFF | TGTGCCAGCTCACCGACGGACCAAAATGAAAAACTGTTTTTT
TRBJ1-6 | TRBV25-1 | . | . | CASSELEESPLHF | TGTGCCAGCAGTGAATTGGAGGAATCACCCCTCCACTTT
TRBJ2-3 | TRBV29-1 | TRBD2 | . | CSGIRGGTDTQYF | TGCAGCGGAATCCGGGGGGGGACAGATACGCAGTATTTT
TRBJ1-5 | TRBV6-5 | TRBD1 | once | CASSTHGTGVQPQHF | TGTGCCAGCAGTACACACGGGACAGGGGTTCAGCCCCAGCATTTT
TRBJ1-2 | TRBV2 | . | . | CASSEAIGAGYTF | TGTGCCAGCAGTGAAGCTATAGGGGCCGGCTACACCTTC
TRBJ2-7 | TRBV9 | TRBD1 | . | CASSVEVGGATYEQYF | TGTGCCAGCAGCGTAGAGGTAGGGGGCGCCACCTACGAGCAGTACTTC
TRBJ2-7 | TRBV3-1/TRBV3-2 | . | . | CASSLRRGLAEEQYF | TGTGCCAGCAGCCTAAGAAGAGGCCTGGCGGAAGAGCAGTACTTC
TRBJ2-7 | TRBV9 | . | few | CASSSRPWDEQYF | TGTGCCAGCAGCTCCCGGCCCTGGGACGAGCAGTACTTC
TRBJ1-1 | TRBV7-9 | . | . | CASSLGHRTDEAFF | TGTGCCAGCAGCTTAGGGCATAGGACAGATGAAGCTTTCTTT
TRBJ1-5 | TRBV5-1 | . | . | CASSLRDSFNQPQHF | TGCGCCAGCAGCCTCCGGGACTCGTTCAATCAGCCCCAGCATTTT
TRBJ2-5 | TRBV3-1/TRBV3-2 | . | . | CASSQVRGGETQYF | TGTGCCAGCAGCCAAGTGAGGGGGGGAGAGACCCAGTACTTC
TRBJ2-7 | TRBV5-4 | . | . | CASSLGGGSYEQYF | TGTGCCAGCAGCTTAGGGGGGGGGTCCTACGAGCAGTACTTC
TRBJ1-5 | TRBV6-1 | . | . | CASSELASGVSINQPQHF | TGTGCCAGCAGTGAACTGGCTTCAGGGGTTTCAATCAATCAGCCCCAGCATTTT